The T cell receptor (beta chain) under discussion was sequenced for a study of T cell repertoires in cytomegalovirus infection. Using its own MiXCR run on the reads, TCRdb lists one record per CDR3 protein. The sample has fewer than 900,000 distinct CDR3 sequences; almost 30% are singletons. Notes on this clonotype: What it binds is unknown.

This CDR3 comprises 16 residues. CDR1 and CDR2 from the germline V gene are LNHDA and SQIVND (reference sequence). V was pared by 4 bases and J by 4 bases, with 14 bases between. Study-wide results and caveats: CMV-specific HLA-C-restricted TCR beta clonotypes dominated the ex vivo response.

The chain uses TRBV19 and TRBJ2-6; D may be TRBD1 (6 bases). The sample here was cultured CD8+ T cells from PBMCs, taken from culture after CMV antigen stimulation. The sequence derives from a human donor in good health (CMV status not recorded). Some clones in this sample may be carry-over from other donors' samples. CDR3 sequence: CASSNYTGQGANVLTF. For the CDR3, the DNA is TGTGCCAGTAGTAATTACACAGGGCAAGGGGCCAACGTCCTGACTTTC.